This section outlines one T cell receptor (beta chain) sequence together with its context. Trimming cost V 3 bases and J 2 bases; bases outside gene matches: 3. CDR1 ENHRY and CDR2 SYGVKD come from the germline V gene. The CDR3 consists of 14 residues. Brentuximab vedotin exposure varied, and every patient relapsed after autologous stem cell transplantation. The data originate from a study of PD-1 blockade in classical Hodgkin lymphoma. TCRdb keeps only in-frame clones here, not all; method: immunoSEQ multiplex PCR. The data show 29,000 or so clones, over 55% seen once. This sample comprised peripheral blood mononuclear cells (PBMCs), obtained before the second cycle of nivolumab. V and J are TRBV10-3 and TRBJ2-7; 8 nucleotides align to TRBD1. This TCR was sampled from a human donor with classical Hodgkin lymphoma. CDR3 amino acids: CAISDDRGAYEQYF. In nucleotides, the CDR3 is TGTGCCATCAGTGACGACAGGGGAGCCTACGAGCAGTACTTC.